The rows below give T cell receptor beta chains drawn from one sample of a study of blood T cell repertoires in COVID-19. TCRdb keeps only in-frame clones here, not all; method: immunoSEQ multiplex PCR. The sample comprises some 350,000 clones, 80% to 90% of which are singletons, and less than 3.5% rests with the top ten. Sequences were obtained from peripheral blood. The origin of the receptors is a woman in her thirties with COVID-19, enrolled during active disease. Both conserved end residues are trimmed from each CDR3. D genes are given only for firm matches.

v_gene: TRBV5-4
len: 16
j_gene: TRBJ2-3
d_gene: TRBD2
CDR3aa: ASSPGLAGSPSTDTQY

v_gene: TRBV5-6
len: 11
j_gene: TRBJ2-7
d_gene: TRBD1
CDR3aa: ASSEQGWVEQY

v_gene: TRBV6-6
len: 12
j_gene: TRBJ1-1
d_gene: TRBD1
CDR3aa: ASSPDRGGTEAF

v_gene: TRBV5-1
len: 14
j_gene: TRBJ2-6
d_gene: .
CDR3aa: ASSRQSSSGANVLT

v_gene: TRBV4-3
len: 13
j_gene: TRBJ2-3
d_gene: .
CDR3aa: ASSQDWGGTTAQY

v_gene: TRBV2
len: 12
j_gene: TRBJ2-3
d_gene: TRBD1
CDR3aa: ASRPGTGADTQY

v_gene: TRBV6-6
len: 13
j_gene: TRBJ1-1
d_gene: TRBD1
CDR3aa: ASSYSRDRGTEAF

v_gene: TRBV24-1
len: 11
j_gene: TRBJ1-2
d_gene: .
CDR3aa: ATSDSNSHGYT

v_gene: TRBV19
len: 13
j_gene: TRBJ1-2
d_gene: TRBD1
CDR3aa: ASSIEGQGDYGYT

v_gene: TRBV6-5
len: 12
j_gene: TRBJ2-7
d_gene: .
CDR3aa: ASSYSPGGYEQY

v_gene: TRBV20-1
len: 13
j_gene: TRBJ2-3
d_gene: TRBD2
CDR3aa: SASRSSGGTDTQY

v_gene: TRBV28
len: 10
j_gene: TRBJ1-2
d_gene: TRBD1
CDR3aa: ASRRTGYGYT

v_gene: TRBV10-3
len: 12
j_gene: TRBJ1-1
d_gene: .
CDR3aa: AISEYGQNTEAF

v_gene: TRBV5-1
len: 15
j_gene: TRBJ2-5
d_gene: .
CDR3aa: ASSNDRIGTTQETQY

v_gene: TRBV7-2
len: 11
j_gene: TRBJ2-7
d_gene: .
CDR3aa: ASSWGGHDEQY

v_gene: TRBV13
len: 10
j_gene: TRBJ1-2
d_gene: .
CDR3aa: ASSAQGNGYT

v_gene: TRBV18
len: 13
j_gene: TRBJ1-5
d_gene: .
CDR3aa: ASSPTGNGYQPQH

v_gene: TRBV15
len: 16
j_gene: TRBJ2-7
d_gene: TRBD2
CDR3aa: ATSRDRLAGGRASEQY

v_gene: TRBV20-1
len: 12
j_gene: TRBJ2-5
d_gene: .
CDR3aa: SASVPVPQETQY

v_gene: TRBV5-1
len: 13
j_gene: TRBJ1-2
d_gene: TRBD1
CDR3aa: ASSSPGGLGYGYT

v_gene: TRBV24-1
len: 15
j_gene: TRBJ2-2
d_gene: .
CDR3aa: ATISRDPSVNTGELF

v_gene: TRBV27
len: 13
j_gene: TRBJ2-3
d_gene: .
CDR3aa: ASSFGGFRTDTQY

v_gene: TRBV11-2
len: 12
j_gene: TRBJ1-3
d_gene: .
CDR3aa: ASSLQGSGNTIY

v_gene: TRBV7-2
len: 15
j_gene: TRBJ2-6
d_gene: TRBD1
CDR3aa: ASIRDRGLPGANVLT

v_gene: TRBV20-1
len: 12
j_gene: TRBJ2-5
d_gene: TRBD1
CDR3aa: SASLRTGSETQY

v_gene: TRBV2
len: 13
j_gene: TRBJ1-2
d_gene: TRBD1
CDR3aa: ASPIGQVGNYGYT

v_gene: TRBV18
len: 12
j_gene: TRBJ2-5
d_gene: .
CDR3aa: ASSPAAGQETQY

v_gene: TRBV7-2
len: 12
j_gene: TRBJ1-5
d_gene: TRBD1
CDR3aa: ASSGTGGNQPQH

v_gene: TRBV29-1
len: 11
j_gene: TRBJ2-1
d_gene: .
CDR3aa: SAPSGIGNEQF

v_gene: TRBV3-1/TRBV3-2
len: 13
j_gene: TRBJ2-5
d_gene: TRBD2
CDR3aa: ASSQGLADQETQY

v_gene: TRBV4-3
len: 15
j_gene: TRBJ2-1
d_gene: .
CDR3aa: ASSSSGIGRGGNEQF

v_gene: TRBV6-2/TRBV6-3
len: 16
j_gene: TRBJ2-3
d_gene: .
CDR3aa: ASSYAPTRVESTDTQY

v_gene: TRBV6-5
len: 12
j_gene: TRBJ1-5
d_gene: .
CDR3aa: ASSYQQGNQPQH

v_gene: TRBV7-9
len: 13
j_gene: TRBJ1-3
d_gene: TRBD1
CDR3aa: ASSWAGGPGNTIY

v_gene: TRBV19
len: 13
j_gene: TRBJ1-2
d_gene: .
CDR3aa: ASRLGGAFGYGYT

v_gene: TRBV14
len: 13
j_gene: TRBJ2-1
d_gene: .
CDR3aa: ASSQGLSSYNEQF

v_gene: TRBV4-3
len: 13
j_gene: TRBJ2-7
d_gene: TRBD1
CDR3aa: ASSQSTGALYEQY

v_gene: TRBV4-3
len: 12
j_gene: TRBJ2-7
d_gene: .
CDR3aa: ASSQETEVGEQY

v_gene: TRBV5-1
len: 11
j_gene: TRBJ1-2
d_gene: TRBD1
CDR3aa: ASTLDRGYGYT

v_gene: TRBV28
len: 9
j_gene: TRBJ1-5
d_gene: .
CDR3aa: ASSSRGPQH

v_gene: TRBV7-9
len: 13
j_gene: TRBJ1-6
d_gene: .
CDR3aa: ASSLLGPQNSPLH

v_gene: TRBV28
len: 13
j_gene: TRBJ2-7
d_gene: TRBD1
CDR3aa: ASTPGDRGRDEQY

v_gene: TRBV29-1
len: 12
j_gene: TRBJ1-1
d_gene: .
CDR3aa: SVEGGGGDTEAF

v_gene: TRBV6-1
len: 12
j_gene: TRBJ1-1
d_gene: .
CDR3aa: ASSESNSNTEAF

v_gene: TRBV4-1
len: 12
j_gene: TRBJ2-7
d_gene: TRBD1
CDR3aa: ASSFRDSHYEQY